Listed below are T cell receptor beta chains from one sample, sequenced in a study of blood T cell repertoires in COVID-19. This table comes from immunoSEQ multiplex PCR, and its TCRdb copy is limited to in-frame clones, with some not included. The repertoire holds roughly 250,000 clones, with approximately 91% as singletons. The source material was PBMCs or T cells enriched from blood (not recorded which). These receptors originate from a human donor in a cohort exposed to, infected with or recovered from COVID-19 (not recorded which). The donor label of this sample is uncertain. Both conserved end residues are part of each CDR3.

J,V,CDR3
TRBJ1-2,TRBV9,CASSVGNARGEGYTF
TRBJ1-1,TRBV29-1,CSVHSPGKNTEAFF
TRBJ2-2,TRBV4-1,CASSPGQSTGELFF
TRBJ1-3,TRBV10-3,CAISDLPGQGLALSSGNTIYF
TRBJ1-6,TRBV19,CASSSRVAYNSPLHF
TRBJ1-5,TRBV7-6,CASSLDSGAQPQHF
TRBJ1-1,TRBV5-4,CASSPGGDSRNTEAFF
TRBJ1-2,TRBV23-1,CASSRGTGGVGGYTF
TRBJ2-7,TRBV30,CAWRTGQNSYEQYF
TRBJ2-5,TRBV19,CASNRVEGETQYF
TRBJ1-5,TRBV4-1,CASSQGHQGPNQPQHF
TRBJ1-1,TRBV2,CASSEAKGVATEAFF
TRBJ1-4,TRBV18,CASSRTPRRGNEKLFF
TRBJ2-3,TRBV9,CASSVIGSGGTDTQYF
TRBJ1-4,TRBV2,CASSLGQGGEKLFF
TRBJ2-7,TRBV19,CASRGLDTYEQYF
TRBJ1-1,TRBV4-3,CASSQDGGRAEAFF
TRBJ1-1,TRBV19,CASSYGATGTEAFF
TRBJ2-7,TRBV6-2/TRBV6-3,CASSSRGQSSYEQYF
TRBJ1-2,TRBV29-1,CSVFVYGYTF
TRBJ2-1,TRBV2,CASRSLAGDSYNEQFF
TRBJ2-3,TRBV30,CAGNVGLAGAVDADTQYF
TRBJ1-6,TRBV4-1,CASSQDPQGHVGNSPLHF
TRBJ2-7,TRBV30,CAWSGGRGNFYEQYF
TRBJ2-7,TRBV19,CASSIPGHGMYEQYF
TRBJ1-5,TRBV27,CASSMTDQPQHF